The 9 T cell receptor beta chains listed next were all sequenced from one sample in a study of post-analysis software for immune sequencing data. Libraries were made from TCR beta cDNA, and they carried unique molecular identifiers. TCRdb reprocessed the PCR reads via MiXCR and lists one record per CDR3 protein. This sample has about 820,000 distinct CDR3 sequences, with around 50% found just once. Study-wide points: In patients, TRBV5-6, TRBV5-1 and TRBV20-1 belonged to five TRBV segments found more frequently than in controls.

These receptors' antigens are unknown. Sequencing was done on a sample of blood. The receptors shown here come from a girl aged 10-17 years with multiple sclerosis.

The chain couples TRBV12-3 or TRBV12-4 to TRBJ1-2; the match to TRBD1 covers 10 bases. The CDR3 loop spans 16 amino acids. With 2 bases clipped from V and 8 bases from J, the junction kept 11 bases outside the gene matches. In DNA form, the CDR3 reads TGTGCCAGCAGTTTAATATCAGGGGACAGGGGAGGCGGCTACACCTTC. Encoded protein: CASSLISGDRGGGYTF.

This clonotype has a handful of counts. The chain joins TRBV11-2 to TRBJ1-2; no clear D. Trimming removed 1 base from V and 3 bases from J, with 12 bases in between. The CDR3 spans 15 residues. The germline CDR1 and CDR2 sequences are SGHAT and FQNNGV. This chain's CDR3 is CASSLGRAVYYGYTF. CDR3 in DNA: TGTGCCAGCAGCTTAGGGAGGGCAGTCTACTATGGCTACACCTTC.

This clonotype came up many times. The junction differs from germline at one of its ends, possibly a read error. The rearrangement links TRBV4-1 to TRBJ2-3, with D tentatively TRBD2 (6 bases). Germline values: CDR1 MGHRA, CDR2 YSYEKL. The CDR3 is 12 residues long. The CDR3, as DNA: TGTGCCAGCAGCCAAGCGGGAGATACGCAGTATTTT. Translated: CASSQAGDTQYF.

This clonotype came up a few times. The chain couples TRBV20-1 to TRBJ2-3; TRBD1 matches 7 bases. This CDR3 has 13 amino acids. V shed 4 bases, J shed 6 bases, and the junction held 7 bases outside the gene matches. CDR1 is DFQATT and CDR2 is SNEGSKA in the germline V gene (reference sequence). CDR3 DNA sequence: TGCAGTGCTACCCGGGACAGTAAGGATACGCAGTATTTT. Its translation is CSATRDSKDTQYF.

This clonotype came up a few times. The CDR3: CASSPAEYGGYTF. The CDR3 region has the DNA TGTGCCAGCAGCCCGGCAGAGTACGGTGGCTACACCTTC. The rearrangement joins TRBV12-3 or TRBV12-4 to TRBJ1-2; no clear D. V was pared by 6 bases and J by 7 bases, with 15 bases between. CDR3 size: 13 residues.

This clonotype was detected only a few times. The CDR3 nucleotides are TGTGCCAGCAGCCAAGGACTAGCGCCATCCTACAATGAGCAGTTCTTC. The encoded protein is CASSQGLAPSYNEQFF. The V and J genes are TRBV3-1 and TRBJ2-1, with 8 bases that match TRBD2. The CDR3 runs to 16 residues. V gave up 1 base and J gave up 1 base; unmatched junction bases: 3. Germline CDR1 is LGHDT and CDR2 is YNNKEL (reference sequence).

This chain connects TRBV2 to TRBJ1-4, with a possible D match to TRBD1 (6 bases). CDR1 and CDR2 (germline): SNHLY, FYNNEI. The ends were cut back, 6 bases at V and 5 bases at J, with 22 bases in the middle. The CDR3 length is 17 residues. The CDR3 is CASRRGGDRNLNEKLFF. DNA of the CDR3: TGTGCCAGCAGGCGTGGGGGCGACCGGAATCTCAATGAAAAACTGTTTTTT.

This clonotype came up a few times. J is TRBJ2-1 and V is TRBV20-1; possible D gene TRBD2, 6 bases. V lost 5 bases and J 3 bases, leaving 23 bases between the germline ends. The germline gives CDR1 DFQATT, CDR2 SNEGSKA (reference sequence). The CDR3 totals 17 residues. This CDR3 reads CSAPVVAARGLYNEQFF. For the CDR3, the DNA is TGCAGTGCTCCGGTCGTAGCGGCGAGGGGCCTCTACAATGAGCAGTTCTTC.

This clonotype was detected only a few times. This chain connects TRBV20-1 to TRBJ2-1, with 11 bases aligning to TRBD2. CDR1 DFQATT and CDR2 SNEGSKA come from the germline V gene (reference sequence). The V and J ends lost 3 bases and 7 bases, in that order; junction bases with no gene match: 8. This CDR3 has 15 amino acids. The chain's CDR3 is CSASARLAGRNEQFF. The CDR3 nucleotides are TGCAGTGCTAGTGCTAGACTAGCGGGGAGAAATGAGCAGTTCTTC.